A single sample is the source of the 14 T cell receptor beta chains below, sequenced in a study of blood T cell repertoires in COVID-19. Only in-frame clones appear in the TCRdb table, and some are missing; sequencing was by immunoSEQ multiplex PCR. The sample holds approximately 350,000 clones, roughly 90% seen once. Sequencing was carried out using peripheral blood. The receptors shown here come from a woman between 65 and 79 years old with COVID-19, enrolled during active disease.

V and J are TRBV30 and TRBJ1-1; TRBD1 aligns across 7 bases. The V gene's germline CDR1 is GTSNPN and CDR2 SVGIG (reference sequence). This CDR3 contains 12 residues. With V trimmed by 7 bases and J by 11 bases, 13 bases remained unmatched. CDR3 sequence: CALNVGGPKAFF. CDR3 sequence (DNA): TGTGCCTTAAATGTAGGGGGCCCGAAGGCTTTCTTT.

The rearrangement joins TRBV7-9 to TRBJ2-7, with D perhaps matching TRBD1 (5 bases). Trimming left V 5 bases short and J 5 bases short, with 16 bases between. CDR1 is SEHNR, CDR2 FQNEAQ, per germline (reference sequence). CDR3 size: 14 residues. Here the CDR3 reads CASSDRVRADEQYF. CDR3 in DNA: TGTGCCAGCAGCGATCGGGTCAGGGCGGACGAGCAGTACTTC.

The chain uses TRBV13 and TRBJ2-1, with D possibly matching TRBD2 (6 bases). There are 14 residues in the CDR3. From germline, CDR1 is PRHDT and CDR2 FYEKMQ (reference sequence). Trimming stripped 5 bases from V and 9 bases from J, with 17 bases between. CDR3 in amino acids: CASSGGRRSGEQFF. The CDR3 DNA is TGTGCCAGCAGCGGGGGGAGACGCTCAGGTGAGCAGTTCTTC.

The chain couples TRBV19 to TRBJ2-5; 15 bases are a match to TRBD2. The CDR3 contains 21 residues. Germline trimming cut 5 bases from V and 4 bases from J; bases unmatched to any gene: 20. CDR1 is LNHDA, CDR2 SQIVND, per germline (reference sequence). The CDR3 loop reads CASSWRALRPGLAGGSETQYF. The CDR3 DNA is TGTGCCAGTAGTTGGAGGGCCTTAAGACCGGGACTAGCGGGGGGTTCAGAGACCCAGTACTTC.

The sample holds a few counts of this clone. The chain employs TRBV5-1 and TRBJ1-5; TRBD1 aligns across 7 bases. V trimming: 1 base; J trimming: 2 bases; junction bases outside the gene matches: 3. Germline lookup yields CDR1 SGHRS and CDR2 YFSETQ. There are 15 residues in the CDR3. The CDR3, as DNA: TGCGCCAGCAGCTTGCAGGGGGAGGGCAATCAGCCCCAGCATTTT. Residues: CASSLQGEGNQPQHF.

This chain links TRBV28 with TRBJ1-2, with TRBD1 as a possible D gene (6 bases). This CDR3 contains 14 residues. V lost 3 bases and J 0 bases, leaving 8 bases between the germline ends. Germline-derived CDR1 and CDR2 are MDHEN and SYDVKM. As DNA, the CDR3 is TGTGCCAGCAGTTTTCGGACAGCTAACTATGGCTACACCTTC. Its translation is CASSFRTANYGYTF.

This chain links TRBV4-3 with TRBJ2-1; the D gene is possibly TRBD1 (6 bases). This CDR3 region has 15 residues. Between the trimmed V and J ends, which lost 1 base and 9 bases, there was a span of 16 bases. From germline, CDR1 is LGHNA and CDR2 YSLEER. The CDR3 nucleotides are TGCGCCAGCAGCCAAGGGATGGTGACAGGCAGTGAGCAGTTCTTC. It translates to CASSQGMVTGSEQFF.

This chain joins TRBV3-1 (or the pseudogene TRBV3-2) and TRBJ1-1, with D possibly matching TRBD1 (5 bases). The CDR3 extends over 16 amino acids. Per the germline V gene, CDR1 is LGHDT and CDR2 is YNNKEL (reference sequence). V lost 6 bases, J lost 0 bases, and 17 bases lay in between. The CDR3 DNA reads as TGTGCCAGCAGTCTAATACCCACAGGACTGAACACTGAAGCTTTCTTT. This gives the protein CASSLIPTGLNTEAFF.

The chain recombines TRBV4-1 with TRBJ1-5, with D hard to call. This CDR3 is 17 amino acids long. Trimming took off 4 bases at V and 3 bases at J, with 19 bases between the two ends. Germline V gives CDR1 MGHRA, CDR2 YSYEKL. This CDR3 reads CASSPLEAGWINQPQHF. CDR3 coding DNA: TGCGCCAGCAGCCCCTTAGAGGCGGGGTGGATCAATCAGCCCCAGCATTTT.

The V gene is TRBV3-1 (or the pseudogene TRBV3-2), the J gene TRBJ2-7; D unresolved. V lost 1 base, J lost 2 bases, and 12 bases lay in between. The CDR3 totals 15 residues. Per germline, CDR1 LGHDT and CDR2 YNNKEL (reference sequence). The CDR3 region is CASSQGASLTYEQYF. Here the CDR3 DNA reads TGTGCCAGCAGCCAAGGGGCGAGCCTCACCTACGAGCAGTACTTC.

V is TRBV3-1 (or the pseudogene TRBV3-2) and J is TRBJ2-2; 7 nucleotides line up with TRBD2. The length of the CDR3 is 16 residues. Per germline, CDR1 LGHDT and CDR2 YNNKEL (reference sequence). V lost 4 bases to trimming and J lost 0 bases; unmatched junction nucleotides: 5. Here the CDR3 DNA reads TGTGCCAGCAGCCCACGAGGACTAGCGAACACCGGGGAGCTGTTTTTT. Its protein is CASSPRGLANTGELFF.

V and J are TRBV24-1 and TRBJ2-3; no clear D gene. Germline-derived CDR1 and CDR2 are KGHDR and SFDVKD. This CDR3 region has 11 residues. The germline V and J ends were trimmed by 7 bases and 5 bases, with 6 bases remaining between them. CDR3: CATSTRDTQYF. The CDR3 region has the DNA TGTGCCACCAGCACGAGAGATACGCAGTATTTT.

CDR3 DNA sequence: TGTGCCAGCCCAGGGGAGGGGCCGAACACTGAAGCTTTCTTT. Its protein product is CASPGEGPNTEAFF. The genes are TRBV2 and TRBJ1-1, with D maybe TRBD1 (6 bases). Trimming left V 8 bases short and J 1 base short, with 14 bases between. CDR1 and CDR2 (germline): SNHLY, FYNNEI. CDR3 length: 14 amino acids.

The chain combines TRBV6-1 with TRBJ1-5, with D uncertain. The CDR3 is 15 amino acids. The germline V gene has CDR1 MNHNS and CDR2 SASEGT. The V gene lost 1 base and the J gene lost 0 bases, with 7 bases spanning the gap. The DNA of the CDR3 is TGTGCCAGCAGTGAAGGGCATATTAGCAATCAGCCCCAGCATTTT. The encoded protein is CASSEGHISNQPQHF.